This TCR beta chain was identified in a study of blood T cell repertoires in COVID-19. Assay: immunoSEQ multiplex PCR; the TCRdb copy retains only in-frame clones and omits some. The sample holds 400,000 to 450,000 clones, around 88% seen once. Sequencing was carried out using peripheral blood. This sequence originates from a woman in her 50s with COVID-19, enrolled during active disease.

DNA of the CDR3: TGTGCCAGCAGGTCGGCCGGGACAGGGGCGGACAATGAGCAGTTCTTC. It translates to CASRSAGTGADNEQFF. The V gene is TRBV11-2, the J gene TRBJ2-1, with 10 bases matching TRBD1. Trimming at V came to 6 bases and at J to 5 bases, leaving 10 bases not matched to a gene. Per germline, CDR1 SGHAT and CDR2 FQNNGV. This CDR3 comprises 16 residues. Together with reference TRBV11-2 and TRBJ2-1, the CDR3 gives the full variable domain: EAGVAQSPRYKIIEKRQSVAFWCNPISGHATLYWYQQILGQGPKLLIQFQNNGVVDDSQLPKDRFSAERLKGVDSTLKIQPAKLEDSAVYLCASRSAGTGADNEQFFGPGTRLTVL.